This is a list of T cell receptor beta chains from one sample in a study of blood T cell repertoires in COVID-19. Method: immunoSEQ multiplex PCR; TCRdb's copy keeps in-frame clones and lacks some. The table shows 360,000 or so clones, with roughly nine tenths occurring only once. The specimen sequenced was peripheral blood. The receptors come from a woman aged 55-69 years with COVID-19, enrolled during active disease. The CDR3 runs from the conserved cysteine through the conserved F or W. D genes are given only for firm matches. Only some rows state a clone size, as once, few, many or a class for expanded clones.

J: TRBJ2-1
size: -
D: TRBD2
V: TRBV7-2
CDR3: CASSLDQAVLADEQFF
DNA: TGTGCCAGCAGCTTAGACCAAGCGGTGCTAGCGGATGAGCAGTTCTTC

J: TRBJ1-6
size: -
D: -
V: TRBV2
CDR3: CASSERRSNSPLHF
DNA: TGTGCCAGCAGTGAAAGGCGGTCCAATTCACCCCTCCACTTT

J: TRBJ1-2
size: -
D: TRBD1
V: TRBV29-1
CDR3: CSVEQGVLGYTF
DNA: TGCAGCGTTGAACAGGGGGTTCTTGGCTACACCTTC

J: TRBJ1-6
size: -
D: -
V: TRBV4-1
CDR3: CASSQGDINSPLHF
DNA: TGCGCCAGCAGCCAAGGGGACATTAATTCACCCCTCCACTTT

J: TRBJ1-6
size: -
D: -
V: TRBV11-3
CDR3: CASSRGYNSPLHF
DNA: TGTGCCAGCAGCCGGGGCTATAATTCACCCCTCCACTTT

J: TRBJ2-1
size: -
D: -
V: TRBV6-4
CDR3: CASSDSPLLSSYNEQFF
DNA: TGTGCCAGCAGTGACTCCCCCCTCCTGAGCTCCTACAATGAGCAGTTCTTC

J: TRBJ1-2
size: once
D: -
V: TRBV19
CDR3: CASKRDSLYGYTF
DNA: TGTGCCAGTAAAAGAGACAGCTTATATGGCTACACCTTC

J: TRBJ2-7
size: -
D: -
V: TRBV19
CDR3: CASSNGGAGSYEQYF
DNA: TGTGCCAGTAGTAACGGTGGGGCCGGCTCCTACGAGCAGTACTTC

J: TRBJ1-5
size: -
D: -
V: TRBV2
CDR3: CASSEETNLRGNQPQHF
DNA: TGTGCCAGCAGTGAAGAGACAAACCTCAGAGGCAATCAGCCCCAGCATTTT

J: TRBJ1-2
size: -
D: TRBD1
V: TRBV5-1
CDR3: CASSKTRQGANFYGYTF
DNA: TGCGCCAGCAGCAAAACACGGCAGGGGGCCAACTTTTATGGCTACACCTTC

J: TRBJ2-7
size: once
D: TRBD2
V: TRBV5-1
CDR3: CASSFGLARSRYEQYF
DNA: TGCGCCAGCAGCTTCGGACTAGCAAGGTCCCGTTACGAGCAGTACTTC

J: TRBJ1-2
size: -
D: TRBD1
V: TRBV5-5
CDR3: CASSWTGGNYGYTF
DNA: TGTGCCAGCAGCTGGACAGGTGGGAATTATGGCTACACCTTC

J: TRBJ1-2
size: few
D: -
V: TRBV6-5
CDR3: CASMGSTFYGYTF
DNA: TGTGCCAGCATGGGCAGCACCTTCTATGGCTACACCTTC

J: TRBJ2-1
size: -
D: -
V: TRBV2
CDR3: CASTSGFSSYNEQFF
DNA: TGTGCCAGCACCTCGGGTTTCAGCTCCTACAATGAGCAGTTCTTC

J: TRBJ2-6
size: -
D: TRBD1
V: TRBV19
CDR3: CASSPRTGTSSGANVLTF
DNA: TGTGCCAGTAGTCCAAGGACAGGGACGAGCTCTGGGGCCAACGTCCTGACTTTC

J: TRBJ2-7
size: -
D: -
V: TRBV13
CDR3: CASSPQGYEQYF
DNA: TGTGCCAGCAGCCCTCAGGGCTACGAGCAGTACTTC